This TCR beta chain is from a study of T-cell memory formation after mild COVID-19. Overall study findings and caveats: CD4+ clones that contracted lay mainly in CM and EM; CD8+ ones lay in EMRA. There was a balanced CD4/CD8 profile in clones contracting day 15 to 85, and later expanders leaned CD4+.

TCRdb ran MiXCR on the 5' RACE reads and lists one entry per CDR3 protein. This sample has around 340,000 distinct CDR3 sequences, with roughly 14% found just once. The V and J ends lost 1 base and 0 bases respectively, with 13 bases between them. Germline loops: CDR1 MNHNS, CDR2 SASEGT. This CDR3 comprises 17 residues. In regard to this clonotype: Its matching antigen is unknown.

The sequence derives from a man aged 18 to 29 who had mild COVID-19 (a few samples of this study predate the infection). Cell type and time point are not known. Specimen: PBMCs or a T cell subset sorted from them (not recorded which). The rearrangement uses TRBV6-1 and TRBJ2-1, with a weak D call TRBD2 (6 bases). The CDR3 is CASSEGPPGSSYNEQFF. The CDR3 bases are TGTGCCAGCAGTGAAGGCCCCCCCGGGAGCTCCTACAATGAGCAGTTCTTC.